Sequencing of this T cell receptor (beta chain) was carried out in a study of T cell changes during pregnancy in multiple sclerosis. Data came from immunoSEQ multiplex PCR; TCRdb stores just in-frame clones and leaves some out. The sample holds around 30,000 clones; 85% to 95% are singletons and the top ten take 6.2%. After removal of 0 bases from V and 5 bases from J, the junction contained 5 bases not matched to a gene. CDR1 and CDR2 (germline): SGDLS, YYNGEE. CDR3 length equals 14 residues. This clone was detected once. The source is a female donor with multiple sclerosis, enrolled in a pregnancy study. The chain combines TRBV9 with TRBJ2-7, with 7 bases that match TRBD1. The sample consisted of CD8+ T cells from peripheral blood mononuclear cells, taken before pregnancy. CDR3 sequence: CASSVGLQGDEQYF. DNA for the CDR3: TGTGCCAGCAGCGTAGGGCTCCAGGGGGACGAGCAGTACTTC.